This TCR beta chain was recorded in a study of CD8 T cells in Susac syndrome. Negative isolation was used for CD8+ and CD4+ T cells and FACS enrichment for TEMRA cells. cDNA came from about 0.5 to 1 ug RNA primed by random hexamers. MiXCR, applied by TCRdb to the immunoSEQ multiplex PCR reads, yields one record per CDR3 protein. The sample shows 330,000 or so distinct CDR3 sequences, about nine tenths of them seen only once. Trimming left V 3 bases short and J 7 bases short, with 18 bases between. CDR1 and CDR2 from the germline V gene are LNHDA and SQIVND (reference sequence). The CDR3 runs 16 residues.

The sequence was obtained from a human donor with multiple sclerosis. The sequenced material came from CD8+ T cells from PBMCs. V usage is TRBV19 and J usage is TRBJ2-2; possibly TRBD1 or TRBD2 for D (5 bases each). Written as DNA, the CDR3 is TGTGCCAGTAGTATCTTGGGGACGGGGTACGGCGGGGAGCTGTTTTTT. Translated, it gives CASSILGTGYGGELFF. The full variable domain, in which reference TRBV19 and TRBJ2-2 provide the parts outside the CDR3, is DGGITQSPKYLFRKEGQNVTLSCEQNLNHDAMYWYRQDPGQGLRLIYYSQIVNDFQKGDIAEGYSVSREKKESFPLTVTSAQKNPTAFYLCASSILGTGYGGELFFGEGSRLTVL.